The clone carrying this T cell receptor beta chain has just a few counts. The data are from a study of T cells in Graves' hyperthyroidism and ophthalmopathy. What was amplified from RNA transcripts were TCR beta CDR3 regions. The study used the HTBI primer set for a first-round RT-PCR of the TCR CDR3. Using its own MiXCR run on the multiplex PCR reads, TCRdb lists one record per CDR3 protein. Altogether about 400,000 distinct CDR3 sequences are present, 15% to 18% being singletons, with the ten largest covering about 30%. Per the germline V gene, CDR1 is LGHDT and CDR2 is YNNKEL (reference sequence). The V gene end was trimmed by 4 bases and the J gene end by 2 bases; junction bases not matched to a gene: 12. The CDR3 runs to 18 residues.

The rearrangement joins TRBV3-1 to TRBJ2-7; 12 nucleotides align to TRBD2. The receptor's source is a woman between 18 and 29 years old with Graves' hyperthyroidism that later progressed to Graves' ophthalmopathy. Sequenced material: blood. CDR3 protein: CASSPDTSGRWVPYEQYF. CDR3 bases: TGTGCCAGCAGCCCAGATACTAGCGGGAGGTGGGTCCCCTACGAGCAGTACTTC.